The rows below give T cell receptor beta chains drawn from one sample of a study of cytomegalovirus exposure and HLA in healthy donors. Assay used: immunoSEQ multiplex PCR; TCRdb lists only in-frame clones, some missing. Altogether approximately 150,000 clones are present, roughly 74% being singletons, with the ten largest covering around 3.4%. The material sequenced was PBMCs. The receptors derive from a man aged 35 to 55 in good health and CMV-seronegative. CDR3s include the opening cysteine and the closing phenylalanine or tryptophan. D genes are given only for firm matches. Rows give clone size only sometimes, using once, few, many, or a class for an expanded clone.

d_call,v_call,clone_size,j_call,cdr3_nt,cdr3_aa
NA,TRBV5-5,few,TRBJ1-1,TGTGCCAGCAGCTCGTGGGGAGGAACTGAAGCTTTCTTT,CASSSWGGTEAFF
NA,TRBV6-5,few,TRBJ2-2,TGTGCCAGCAGGATACTGAACACCGGGGAGCTGTTTTTT,CASRILNTGELFF
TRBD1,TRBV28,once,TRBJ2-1,TGTGCCAGCAGTCCGGGACAGGTTCTTTCCTACAATGAGCAGTTCTTC,CASSPGQVLSYNEQFF
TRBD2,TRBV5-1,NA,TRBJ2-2,TGCGCCAGCAAAATGAGTCTGACTAGCGGGGGGGCACCGACCGGGGAGCTGTTTTTT,CASKMSLTSGGAPTGELFF
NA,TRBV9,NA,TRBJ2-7,TGTGCCAGCAGCCCTCAACCCGGAGGGGCGAGTTTCTACGAGCAGTACTTC,CASSPQPGGASFYEQYF
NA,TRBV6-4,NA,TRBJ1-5,TGTGCCAGCAGTGACGAAGCTAATCAGCCCCAGCATTTT,CASSDEANQPQHF
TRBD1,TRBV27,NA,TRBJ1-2,TGTGCCAGCAGTTTAGAAACAGGGGGCGGCTACACCTTC,CASSLETGGGYTF
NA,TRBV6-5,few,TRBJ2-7,TGTGCCAGCAGTACCGACAGCGCCTACGAGCAGTACTTC,CASSTDSAYEQYF
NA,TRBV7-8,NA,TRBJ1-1,TGTGCCAGCAGCTTGGGGGGGGAGTTGGCAGCTTTCTTT,CASSLGGELAAFF
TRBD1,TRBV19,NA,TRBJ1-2,TGTGCCAGTAGAAAACCGGGACAGGCTCAATATGGCTACACCTTC,CASRKPGQAQYGYTF
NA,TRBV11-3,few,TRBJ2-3,TGTGCCAGCAGCTCCGCGTCGTCAGATACGCAGTATTTT,CASSSASSDTQYF
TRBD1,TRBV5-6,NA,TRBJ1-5,TGTGCCAGCAGCGTAGACAGGGGGCGGGTGAATCAGCCCCAGCATTTT,CASSVDRGRVNQPQHF
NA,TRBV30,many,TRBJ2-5,TGTGCCGGGGGAGGTCTAGCATGGGAGACCCAGTACTTC,CAGGGLAWETQYF
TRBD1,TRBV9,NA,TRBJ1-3,TGTGCCAGCAGCGTAGCACAGGGGGCCCCTGGAAACACCATATATTTT,CASSVAQGAPGNTIYF
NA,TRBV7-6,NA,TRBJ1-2,TGTGCCAGCAGTCCCCCAGGACAGCTCTATGGCTACACCTTC,CASSPPGQLYGYTF
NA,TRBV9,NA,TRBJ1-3,TGTGCCAGCAGCGCCCGTCAGTCTGGAAACACCATATATTTT,CASSARQSGNTIYF
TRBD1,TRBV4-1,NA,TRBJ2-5,TGCGCCAGCAGCCACTCGGGACAGGGAGAAGAGACCCAGTACTTC,CASSHSGQGEETQYF
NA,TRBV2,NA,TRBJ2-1,TGTGCCAGCCACCCCCGCCAGACTTCGGAGCAGTTCTTC,CASHPRQTSEQFF
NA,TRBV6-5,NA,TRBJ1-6,TGTGCCAGTTTGGCAGTCGATAATTCACCCCTCCACTTT,CASLAVDNSPLHF
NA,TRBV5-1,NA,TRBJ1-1,TGCGCCAGCAGCTTGGAGGCAGGGCGGTGGGCTTTCTTT,CASSLEAGRWAFF
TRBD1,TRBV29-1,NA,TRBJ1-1,TGCAGCGTTGAAGATTCCGGGGGACAGCGGTTGAACACTGAAGCTTTCTTT,CSVEDSGGQRLNTEAFF
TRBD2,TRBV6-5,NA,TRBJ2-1,TGTGCCAGCATCCGACAAGCGGGGGCCTACAATGAGCAGTTCTTC,CASIRQAGAYNEQFF
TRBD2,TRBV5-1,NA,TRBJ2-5,TGCGCCAGCAGCCCGGGACTAGCAGGAGGGTACCAAGAGACCCAGTACTTC,CASSPGLAGGYQETQYF
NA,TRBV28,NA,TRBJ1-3,TGTGCCAGCAGGTCCCTTTTAGGGGGTGGAAGCACCATATATTTT,CASRSLLGGGSTIYF
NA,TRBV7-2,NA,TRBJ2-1,TGTGCCAGCAGCTTAGGCAGGATCGTCTACAATGAGCAGTTCTTC,CASSLGRIVYNEQFF
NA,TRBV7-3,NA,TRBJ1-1,TGTGCCAGCAGTTTGGGGGCGAACACTGAAGCTTTCTTT,CASSLGANTEAFF
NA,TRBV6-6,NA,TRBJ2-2,TGTGCCAGCCGGACGGGGATCCCCGGGGAGCTGTTTTTT,CASRTGIPGELFF
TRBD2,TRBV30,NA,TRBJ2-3,TGTGCCTGGACCACCGGGACTAGCGGGGGGGGCACAGATACGCAGTATTTT,CAWTTGTSGGGTDTQYF
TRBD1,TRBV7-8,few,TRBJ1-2,TGTGCCAGCAGCGAGGGACAGGGGTATGGCTACACCTTC,CASSEGQGYGYTF
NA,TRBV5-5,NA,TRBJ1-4,TGTGCCAGCAGCTTGGGGGCGTCTGAAAAACTGTTTTTT,CASSLGASEKLFF
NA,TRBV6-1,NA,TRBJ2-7,TGTGCCAGCAGTGAAGATACGAGGCGCGACGAGCAGTACTTC,CASSEDTRRDEQYF